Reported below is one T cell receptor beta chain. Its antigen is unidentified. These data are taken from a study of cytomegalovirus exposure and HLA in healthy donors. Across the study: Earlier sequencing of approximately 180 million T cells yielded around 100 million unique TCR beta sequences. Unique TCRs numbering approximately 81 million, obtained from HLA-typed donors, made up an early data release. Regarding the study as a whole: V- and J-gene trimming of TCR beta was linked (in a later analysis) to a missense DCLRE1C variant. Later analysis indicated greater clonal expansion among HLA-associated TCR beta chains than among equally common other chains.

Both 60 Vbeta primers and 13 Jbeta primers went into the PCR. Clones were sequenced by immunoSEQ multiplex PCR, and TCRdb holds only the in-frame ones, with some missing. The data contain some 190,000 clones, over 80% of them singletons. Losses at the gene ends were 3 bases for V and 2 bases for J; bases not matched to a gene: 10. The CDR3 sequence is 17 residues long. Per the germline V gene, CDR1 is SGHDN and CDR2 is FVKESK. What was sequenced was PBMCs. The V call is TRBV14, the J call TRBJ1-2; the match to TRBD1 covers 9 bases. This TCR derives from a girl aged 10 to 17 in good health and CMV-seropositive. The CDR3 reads CASSHPKGDRENYGYTF. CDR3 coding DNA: TGTGCCAGCAGCCACCCAAAGGGGGACAGGGAAAACTATGGCTACACCTTC.